This passage covers 18 T cell receptor beta chains from one sample sequenced in a study of blood T cell repertoires in COVID-19. The assay was immunoSEQ multiplex PCR, and TCRdb's table has in-frame clones only and misses some. The top ten clones hold just over 0.85% of a sample with about 260,000 clones, more than 80% of them seen once. The specimen was PBMCs or T cells enriched from blood (not recorded which). All receptors come from a man aged 50-59 years who had been exposed to COVID-19.

This chain uses TRBV5-5 with TRBJ1-2; 8 nucleotides agree with TRBD1. This CDR3 spans 15 amino acids. Germline CDR1 SGHKS, CDR2 YYEKEE (reference sequence). Germline trimming cut 3 bases from V and 2 bases from J; bases unmatched to any gene: 6. The CDR3 coding sequence is TGTGCCAGCAGCTACCGGGACAGGCCGAACTATGGCTACACCTTC. Amino acids: CASSYRDRPNYGYTF.

The chain uses TRBV7-2 and TRBJ1-2; D is unresolved. Germline V gene lookup returns CDR1 SGHTA and CDR2 FQGNSA. This CDR3 contains 14 residues. The V end lost 4 bases, the J end lost 4 bases, and 13 bases lay between the germline ends. This CDR3 is CASSSSTFTYGYTF. The CDR3 DNA follows: TGTGCCAGCAGCTCCTCGACATTCACCTATGGCTACACCTTC. Filled out from reference TRBV7-2 and TRBJ1-2, the complete variable domain reads GAGVSQSPSNKVTEKGKDVELRCDPISGHTALYWYRQSLGQGLEFLIYFQGNSAPDKSGLPSDRFSAERTGGSVSTLTIQRTQQEDSAVYLCASSSSTFTYGYTFGSGTRLTVV.

The rearrangement joins TRBV24-1 to TRBJ2-4; D uncertain. The ends were cut back, 3 bases at V and 3 bases at J, with 5 bases in the middle. CDR1 and CDR2 (germline): KGHDR, SFDVKD. The CDR3 is 13 amino acids. The CDR3 protein is CATSDPGKNIQYF. The CDR3 nucleotides read TGTGCCACCAGTGATCCAGGCAAAAACATTCAGTACTTC.

About this clone: A read error may produce the germline difference seen at one junction end. The chain is built from TRBV5-1 and TRBJ2-1, with 7 positions matching TRBD1. The CDR3 loop spans 12 amino acids. The germline CDR1 and CDR2 sequences are SGHRS and YFSETQ. The CDR3 protein is CASSYSETGLLF. In DNA, the CDR3 is TGCGCCAGCAGCTATTCTGAGACAGGGTTGCTCTTC.

This clone was recorded a few times. The chain uses TRBV19 and TRBJ2-1, with 11 bases fitting TRBD1. CDR1 is LNHDA, CDR2 SQIVND, per germline (reference sequence). The CDR3 length is 16 residues. The ends lost 7 bases at V and 1 base at J; junction bases unmatched: 6. The CDR3, as DNA: TGTGCCAGTACCACCGGGACAGGGGGGTCCTACAATGAGCAGTTCTTC. This sequence encodes CASTTGTGGSYNEQFF.

CDR3 coding DNA: TGTGCCAGCAGGCCACCCACAGGGGTAGGCTACAATGAGCAGTTCTTC. It encodes CASRPPTGVGYNEQFF. The V call is TRBV2, the J call TRBJ2-1; 7 bases are a match to TRBD1. J was trimmed by 3 bases and V by 6 bases; bases with no gene match: 11. In germline, CDR1 is SNHLY, CDR2 FYNNEI. This CDR3 has 16 amino acids. The whole variable domain, filled in from reference TRBV2 and TRBJ2-1, reads EPEVTQTPSHQVTQMGQEVILRCVPISNHLYFYWYRQILGQKVEFLVSFYNNEISEKSEIFDDQFSVERPDGSNFTLKIRSTKLEDSAMYFCASRPPTGVGYNEQFFGPGTRLTVL.

This chain connects TRBV27 to TRBJ2-5; TRBD1 aligns across 8 bases. Trimming took 6 bases from V and 1 from J; bases not matched to a gene: 10. This CDR3 has 16 residues. Germline V lookup: CDR1 MNHEY, CDR2 SMNVEV (reference sequence). CDR3 nucleotide sequence: TGTGCCAGCAGATATAACGGGCAGGGGGCCCAAGAGACCCAGTACTTC. It yields the protein CASRYNGQGAQETQYF.

This chain joins TRBV6-6 and TRBJ2-7; a weak D match, TRBD2 (6 bases). V was trimmed by 2 bases and J by 1 base, leaving 9 bases between them. Germline V gene sequence: CDR1 MNHNY, CDR2 SVGAGI (reference sequence). This CDR3 has 14 amino acids. The CDR3 DNA reads as TGTGCCAGCAGTTACGGGACTTTGTCCTACGAGCAGTACGTC. Amino acid sequence: CASSYGTLSYEQYV.

The V and J genes are TRBV6-5 and TRBJ2-7; D ambiguous. The CDR3 runs 15 residues. Per germline, CDR1 MNHEY and CDR2 SVGAGI. Trimming shortened V by 0 bases and J by 3 bases, and 12 bases separated the two germline ends. The CDR3 region has the DNA TGTGCCAGCAGTTACTCGAGTGTTGAGATCTACGAGCAGTACGTC. Translation: CASSYSSVEIYEQYV.

CDR3 coding DNA: TGTGCCAGTAGTCGGAGCAGGGATGCAGGCGAGACCCAGTACTTC. Encoded protein: CASSRSRDAGETQYF. This chain joins TRBV19 and TRBJ2-5, with D possibly matching TRBD1 (5 bases). Per the germline V gene, CDR1 is LNHDA and CDR2 is SQIVND (reference sequence). Trimming removed 5 bases from V and 5 bases from J, with 18 bases in between. CDR3 length: 15 residues.

The CDR3 coding sequence is TGTGCCAGCAGTTTATCCGGGCGGGGGACCCTCGAGCAGTACTTC. Translation: CASSLSGRGTLEQYF. V usage is TRBV28 and J usage is TRBJ2-7, with 7 bases aligning to TRBD2. The CDR3 has 15 residues. Germline assignment: CDR1 MDHEN and CDR2 SYDVKM. Germline trimming cut 1 base from V and 6 bases from J; bases unmatched to any gene: 9.

V and J are TRBV28 and TRBJ2-7; TRBD1 aligns across 11 bases. The CDR3 runs 21 residues. Germline CDR1 MDHEN, CDR2 SYDVKM. After removal of 5 bases from V and 1 base from J, the junction contained 22 bases not matched to a gene. The CDR3 region is CASSTQRTGGKGYLMSYEQYF. For the CDR3, the DNA is TGTGCCAGCAGTACCCAAAGGACAGGGGGCAAGGGTTACCTTATGTCCTACGAGCAGTACTTC.

DNA for the CDR3: TGTGCCAGCAATGGACAGGGGTTTCGGGCCCTCCACTTT. This codes for CASNGQGFRALHF. The chain uses TRBV28 and TRBJ1-6; 9 nucleotides match TRBD1. V was pared by 7 bases and J by 14 bases, with 9 bases of the junction left unmatched. CDR1 is MDHEN, CDR2 SYDVKM, per germline. CDR3 length equals 13 residues. The full variable domain, rest sourced from reference TRBV28 and TRBJ1-6, is DVKVTQSSRYLVKRTGEKVFLECVQDMDHENMFWYRQDPGLGLRLIYFSYDVKMKEKGDIPEGYSVSREKKERFSLILESASTNQTSMYLCASNGQGFRALHFGNGTRLTVT.

The chain has TRBV2 and TRBJ1-5, with 9 bases fitting TRBD1. CDR3 length: 15 amino acids. The germline CDR1 and CDR2 sequences are SNHLY and FYNNEI. Trimming removed 5 bases from V and 3 bases from J; junction bases left unmatched: 5. The CDR3 here is CASSSDRGDNQPQHF. The CDR3 DNA is TGTGCCAGCAGTTCGGACAGGGGTGACAATCAGCCCCAGCATTTT.

V gene TRBV6-5 combines with J gene TRBJ1-4, with D unresolved. The germline V and J ends were trimmed by 2 bases and 8 bases, with 15 bases remaining between them. Germline V lookup: CDR1 MNHEY, CDR2 SVGAGI. The CDR3 runs to 15 residues. CDR3 sequence (DNA): TGTGCCAGCAGTTACAACTTCCTCGGTCGGGAAAAACTGTTTTTT. Its protein is CASSYNFLGREKLFF.

Concerning this clone: The sample carries other DNA sequences with the same CDR3. The chain uses TRBV7-3 and TRBJ2-1; the match to TRBD2 covers 10 bases. CDR3 length: 15 residues. V was clipped by 4 bases and J by 4 bases; unmatched bases: 4. Looked up from germline, CDR1 is SGHTA and CDR2 is FQGTGA. The DNA of the CDR3 is TGTGCCAGCAGCTCCTTAGCGGGGGGTTACAATGAGCAGTTCTTC. This gives the protein CASSSLAGGYNEQFF. Combining the CDR3 with reference TRBV7-3 and TRBJ2-1 gives the whole variable domain GAGVSQTPSNKVTEKGKYVELRCDPISGHTALYWYRQSLGQGPEFLIYFQGTGAADDSGLPNDRFFAVRPEGSVSTLKIQRTERGDSAVYLCASSSLAGGYNEQFFGPGTRLTVL.

This clone was seen only a few times. This chain joins TRBV5-6 and TRBJ2-1, with TRBD2 matching 11 bases. The ends lost 3 bases at V and 2 bases at J; junction bases unmatched: 4. Germline V gene data show CDR1 as SGHDT and CDR2 as YYEEEE. There are 16 residues in the CDR3. The CDR3 DNA reads as TGTGCCAGCAGCTCAGGACTAGCGGGCCCCTACAATGAGCAGTTCTTC. Its protein product is CASSSGLAGPYNEQFF.

This rearrangement joins TRBV13 to TRBJ1-4; 10 bases match TRBD1. The J segment lost 7 bases and the V segment lost 5 bases, leaving 7 bases of the junction unmatched. Looked up from germline, CDR1 is PRHDT and CDR2 is FYEKMQ (reference sequence). This CDR3 contains 15 residues. The CDR3 spells CASSPGTGVIEKLFF. The CDR3 bases are TGTGCCAGCAGCCCCGGGACAGGGGTTATTGAAAAACTGTTTTTT.